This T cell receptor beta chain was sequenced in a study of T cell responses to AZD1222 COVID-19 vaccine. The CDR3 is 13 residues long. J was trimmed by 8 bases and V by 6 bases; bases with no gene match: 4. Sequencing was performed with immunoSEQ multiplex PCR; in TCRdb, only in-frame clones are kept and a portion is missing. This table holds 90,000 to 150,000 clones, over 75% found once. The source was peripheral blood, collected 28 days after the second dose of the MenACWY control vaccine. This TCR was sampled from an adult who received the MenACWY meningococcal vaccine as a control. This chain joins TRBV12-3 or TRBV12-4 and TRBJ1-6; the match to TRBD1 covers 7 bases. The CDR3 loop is CASSTDRDSPLHF. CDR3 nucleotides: TGTGCCAGCAGCACTGACAGGGATTCACCCCTCCACTTT.